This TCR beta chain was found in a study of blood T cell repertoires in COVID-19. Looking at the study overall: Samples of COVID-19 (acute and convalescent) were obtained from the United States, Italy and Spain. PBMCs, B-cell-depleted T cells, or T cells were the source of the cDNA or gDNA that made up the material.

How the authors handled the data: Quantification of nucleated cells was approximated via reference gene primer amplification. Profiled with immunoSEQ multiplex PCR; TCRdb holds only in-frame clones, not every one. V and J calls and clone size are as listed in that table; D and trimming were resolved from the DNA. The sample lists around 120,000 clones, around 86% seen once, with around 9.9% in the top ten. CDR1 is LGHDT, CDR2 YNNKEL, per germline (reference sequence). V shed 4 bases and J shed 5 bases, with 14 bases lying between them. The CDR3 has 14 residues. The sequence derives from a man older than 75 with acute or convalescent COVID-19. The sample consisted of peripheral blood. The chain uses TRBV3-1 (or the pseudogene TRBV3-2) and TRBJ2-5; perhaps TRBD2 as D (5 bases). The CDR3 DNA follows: TGTGCCAGCAGCCCGTTCGGGGTAAGCGAGACCCAGTACTTC. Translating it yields CASSPFGVSETQYF.